The text below deals with one TCR beta chain. The length of the CDR3 is 15 residues. V trimming: 3 bases; J trimming: 4 bases; junction bases outside the gene matches: 5. CDR1 and CDR2 (germline): SGHRS, YFSETQ. The data belong to a study of early T cells in non-severe SARS-CoV-2 infection. In the library, individual cDNA molecules carried attached unique molecular identifiers. Using its own MiXCR run on the 5' RACE reads, TCRdb lists one record per CDR3 protein. In the table there are 100,000 to 120,000 distinct CDR3 sequences, over 9.5% of which are singletons. The sequencing used whole blood, collected at baseline. This receptor was identified in an adult who was a healthcare worker with PCR-confirmed SARS-CoV-2 infection or an uninfected control (not recorded which). The chain has TRBV5-1 and TRBJ1-1; TRBD1 aligns across 11 bases. The CDR3 bases are TGCGCCAGCAGCTCACGGACAGGGGGCGGCACTGAAGCTTTCTTT. This codes for CASSSRTGGGTEAFF.